This TCR beta chain stems from a study of blood T cells in healthy people across ages. This clonotype appeared a single time. Antigen: not known. Every sample gave at least 5.5 micrograms of total RNA when it was extracted. The V end lost 5 bases, the J end lost 5 bases, and 17 bases lay between the germline ends. Germline loops: CDR1 SGHTA, CDR2 FQGNSA. There are 15 residues in the CDR3. Study outcomes and limitations: Naive CD4+ cell counts and diversity both ran higher in long-lived than in aged donors.

A J-beta primer mix and a sample-barcoded 5' primer were used in a second PCR of about 7 to 12 cycles. Every individual sample yielded 2.5 million or more paired-end reads (each containing CDR3). Each CDR3 protein is one row after TCRdb ran MiXCR on the 5' RACE reads. The sample holds roughly 800,000 distinct CDR3 sequences, about three fifths seen once. This sequence was found in a man in his thirties or forties in good health. V usage is TRBV7-2 and J usage is TRBJ2-3; D is ambiguous. The sample comprised blood. CDR3 in DNA: TGTGCCAGCAGCCCCCGCTGGTACGGTTTAGATACGCAGTATTTT. Translating it yields CASSPRWYGLDTQYF.